The present T cell receptor beta chain was sequenced within a study of T cell repertoires in cytomegalovirus infection. The germline CDR1 and CDR2 sequences are LNHDA and SQIVND (reference sequence). This CDR3 region has 13 residues. Trimming stripped 3 bases from V and 0 bases from J, with 6 bases between. Study conclusions and caveats: Totalled public TCR beta family frequency picked out people who carried CMV plus the relevant HLA.

Concerning this clonotype: The antigen remains undetermined.

From the reads, TCRdb called clonotypes with MiXCR, one entry per CDR3 protein. Of 600,000 to 700,000 distinct CDR3 sequences in the sample, 30% to 35% were seen once. This sample comprised cultured PBMCs, obtained from culture after CMV antigen stimulation. J is TRBJ2-7 and V is TRBV19; D is unresolved. This clonotype was sampled from a human donor in good health (CMV status not recorded). Some clones in this sample may be carry-over from other donors' samples. The CDR3 spells CASSMDTSYEQYF. The DNA for the CDR3 is TGTGCCAGTAGTATGGATACCTCCTACGAGCAGTACTTC. The whole variable domain, remainder taken from reference TRBV19 and TRBJ2-7, is DGGITQSPKYLFRKEGQNVTLSCEQNLNHDAMYWYRQDPGQGLRLIYYSQIVNDFQKGDIAEGYSVSREKKESFPLTVTSAQKNPTAFYLCASSMDTSYEQYFGPGTRLTVT.